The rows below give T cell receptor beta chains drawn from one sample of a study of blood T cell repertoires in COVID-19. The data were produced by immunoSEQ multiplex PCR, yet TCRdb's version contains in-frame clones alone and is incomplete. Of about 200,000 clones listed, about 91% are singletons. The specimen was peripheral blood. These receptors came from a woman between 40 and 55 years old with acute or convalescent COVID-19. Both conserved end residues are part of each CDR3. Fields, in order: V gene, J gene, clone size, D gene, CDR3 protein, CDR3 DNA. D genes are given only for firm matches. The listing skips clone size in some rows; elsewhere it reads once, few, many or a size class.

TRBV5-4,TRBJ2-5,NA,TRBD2,CASSLRGLAGLQETQYF,TGTGCCAGCAGCTTGAGGGGGCTAGCGGGGCTACAAGAGACCCAGTACTTC
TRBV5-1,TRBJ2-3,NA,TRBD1,CASSLEGGATDTQYF,TGCGCCAGCAGCTTGGAAGGGGGCGCGACAGATACGCAGTATTTT
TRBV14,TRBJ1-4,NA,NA,CASSLMGLLNEKLFF,TGTGCCAGCAGCCTGATGGGACTGTTAAATGAAAAACTGTTTTTT
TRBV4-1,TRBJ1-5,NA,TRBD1,CASSHHPGQGTSGNQPQHF,TGCGCCAGCAGCCATCATCCGGGACAGGGAACCTCCGGCAATCAGCCCCAGCATTTT
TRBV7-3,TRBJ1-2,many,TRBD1,CASSWTGDYGYTF,TGTGCCAGCAGCTGGACAGGCGATTATGGCTACACCTTC
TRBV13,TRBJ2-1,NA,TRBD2,CASSLGGTSVDEQFF,TGTGCCAGCAGCTTAGGGGGGACTAGTGTAGATGAGCAGTTCTTC
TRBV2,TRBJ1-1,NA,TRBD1,CASSEVRQGGNTEAFF,TGTGCCAGCAGTGAAGTTCGACAGGGAGGGAACACTGAAGCTTTCTTT
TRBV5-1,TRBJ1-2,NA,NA,CASWRGFGLDYGYTF,TGCGCCAGCTGGAGGGGATTTGGCCTCGACTATGGCTACACCTTC
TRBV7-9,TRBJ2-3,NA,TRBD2,CASSFPRWPSGVSDTQYF,TGTGCCAGCAGCTTCCCCCGTTGGCCCAGCGGGGTATCGGATACGCAGTATTTT
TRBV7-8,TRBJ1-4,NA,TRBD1,CASSLEDRGNEKLFF,TGTGCCAGCAGCTTAGAGGACAGGGGAAATGAAAAACTGTTTTTT
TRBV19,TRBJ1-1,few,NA,CASSSVGRINMNTEAFF,TGTGCCAGTAGTTCTGTGGGGAGAATAAACATGAACACTGAAGCTTTCTTT
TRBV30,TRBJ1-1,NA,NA,CAWSVVRTEAFF,TGTGCCTGGAGTGTAGTGCGCACTGAAGCTTTCTTT
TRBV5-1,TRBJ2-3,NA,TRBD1,CASSLTTGGGSDTQYF,TGCGCCAGCAGCTTGACGACAGGGGGAGGGTCAGATACGCAGTATTTT
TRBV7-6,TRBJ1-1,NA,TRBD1,CASSLRTGLNTEAFF,TGTGCCAGCAGCTTACGGACAGGGCTGAACACTGAAGCTTTCTTT
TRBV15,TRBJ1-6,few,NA,CATSRGGTNSPLHF,TGTGCCACCTCGCGGGGGGGTACGAATTCACCCCTCCACTTT
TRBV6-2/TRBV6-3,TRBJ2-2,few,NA,CASSYGRGNTGELFF,TGTGCCAGCAGTTACGGCAGGGGGAACACCGGGGAGCTGTTTTTT
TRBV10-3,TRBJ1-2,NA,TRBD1,CAITPSDRTMYGYTF,TGTGCCATCACCCCGTCGGACAGGACGATGTATGGCTACACCTTC
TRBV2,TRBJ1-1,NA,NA,CASGGALVTEAFF,TGTGCCAGCGGTGGGGCGTTGGTCACTGAAGCTTTCTTT
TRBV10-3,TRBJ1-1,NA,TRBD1,CAISEHLTGQNTEAFF,TGTGCCATCAGTGAGCACCTGACAGGGCAGAACACTGAAGCTTTCTTT
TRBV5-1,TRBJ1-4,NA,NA,CASSRAGTTNEKLFF,TGCGCCAGCAGCCGTGCGGGGACAACTAATGAAAAACTGTTTTTT
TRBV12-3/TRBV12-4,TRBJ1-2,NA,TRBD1,CASRGGQGGYTF,TGTGCCAGCAGGGGGGGACAGGGCGGCTACACCTTC
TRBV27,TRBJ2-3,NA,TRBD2,CASSLYVSGGLTDTQYF,TGTGCCAGCAGTTTATATGTCTCGGGGGGGCTCACAGATACGCAGTATTTT
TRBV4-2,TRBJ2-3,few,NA,CASSQGGGGSGTDTQYF,TGTGCCAGCAGCCAAGGAGGGGGGGGCAGTGGCACAGATACGCAGTATTTT
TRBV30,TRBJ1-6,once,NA,CAWSHGRQEYNSPLHF,TGTGCCTGGAGCCACGGAAGACAGGAATATAATTCACCCCTCCACTTT
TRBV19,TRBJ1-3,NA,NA,CATSTGLYGNTIYF,TGTGCCACCTCTACGGGTTTATATGGAAACACCATATATTTT
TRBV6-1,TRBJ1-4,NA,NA,CASSEDQDSATNEKLFF,TGTGCCAGCAGTGAAGATCAGGACTCTGCAACTAATGAAAAACTGTTTTTT
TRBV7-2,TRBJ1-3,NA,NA,CASSSRRSGNTIYF,TGTGCCAGCAGCTCGCGGAGGTCTGGAAACACCATATATTTT
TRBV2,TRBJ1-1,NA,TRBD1,CASRAGQGMNTEAFF,TGTGCCAGCAGGGCGGGACAGGGGATGAACACTGAAGCTTTCTTT
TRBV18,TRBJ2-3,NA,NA,CASSPQASSPDTQYF,TGTGCCAGCTCACCACAGGCTAGTTCCCCAGATACGCAGTATTTT
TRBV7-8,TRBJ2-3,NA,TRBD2,CASTSTHPGLAGADTQYF,TGTGCCAGCACCTCCACCCATCCGGGACTAGCGGGGGCAGATACGCAGTATTTT
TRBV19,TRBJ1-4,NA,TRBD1,CASSIDRQGANEKLFF,TGTGCCAGTAGTATAGATAGGCAGGGGGCTAATGAAAAACTGTTTTTT
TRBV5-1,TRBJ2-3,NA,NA,CASSLAHLTSTDTQYF,TGCGCCAGCAGCTTGGCCCACCTAACTAGCACAGATACGCAGTATTTT
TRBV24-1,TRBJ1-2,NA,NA,CASSEDKNYGYTF,TGTGCCAGCAGCGAGGACAAAAACTATGGCTACACCTTC
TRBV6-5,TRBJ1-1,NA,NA,CASSLDFRSTEAFF,TGTGCCAGCAGTTTGGACTTCCGGAGCACTGAAGCTTTCTTT
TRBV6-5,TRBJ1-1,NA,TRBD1,CASNTGAGLPEAFF,TGTGCCAGCAATACAGGGGCGGGGTTGCCTGAAGCTTTCTTT
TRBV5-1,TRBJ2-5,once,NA,CASSLASSLTETQYF,TGCGCCAGCAGCTTGGCCTCGTCTCTAACCGAGACCCAGTACTTC
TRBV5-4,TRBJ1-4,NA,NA,CASSLGSDLQLFF,TGTGCCAGCAGCTTGGGGAGCGATCTTCAACTGTTTTTT
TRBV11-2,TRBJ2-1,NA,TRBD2,CASSLRSARALADNEQFF,TGTGCCAGCAGCTTACGATCGGCCCGGGCACTAGCGGACAATGAGCAGTTCTTC